This T cell receptor beta chain is drawn from a study of PD-1 blockade in mismatch repair-deficient tumors. TCR sequencing covered a few patients who responded to pembrolizumab. The protocol was immunoSEQ multiplex PCR, while the TCRdb copy is restricted to in-frame clones and leaves out a portion. This sample carries around 100,000 clones, 82% of them seen once, and the ten largest clones take approximately 6.8%. Study results and limitations: Rapid post-treatment expansion, then contraction, generally preceding radiologic response, marked tumor-resident clones.

The CDR3 sequence is 14 residues long. Germline trimming cut 6 bases from V and 3 bases from J; bases unmatched to any gene: 7. CDR1 and CDR2 (germline): MNHNS, SASEGT. In the case of this clone: What it binds is unknown.

This receptor was taken from an adult with mismatch repair-deficient cancer. Sample: peripheral blood, taken less than 37 weeks after starting pembrolizumab. The rearrangement links TRBV6-1 to TRBJ1-1; 7 positions match TRBD1. CDR3 sequence (DNA): TGTGCCAGCAGGGGCGGGACAGCCTACACTGAAGCTTTCTTT. Amino acids: CASRGGTAYTEAFF.